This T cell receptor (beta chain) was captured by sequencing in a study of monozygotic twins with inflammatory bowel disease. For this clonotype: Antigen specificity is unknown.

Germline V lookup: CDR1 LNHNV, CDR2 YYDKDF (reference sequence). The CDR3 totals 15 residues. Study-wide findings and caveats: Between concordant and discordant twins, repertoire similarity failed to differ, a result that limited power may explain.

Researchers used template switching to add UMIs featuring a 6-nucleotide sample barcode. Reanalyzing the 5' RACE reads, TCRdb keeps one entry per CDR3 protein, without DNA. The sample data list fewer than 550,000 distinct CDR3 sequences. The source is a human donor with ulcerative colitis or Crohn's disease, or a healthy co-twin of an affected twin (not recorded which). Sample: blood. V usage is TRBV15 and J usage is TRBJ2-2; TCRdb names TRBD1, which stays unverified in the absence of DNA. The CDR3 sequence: CATSRIDSNTGELFF.